This T cell receptor (beta chain) is from a study of CD8 T cells in ankylosing spondylitis. Study-wide results and caveats: Significant enrichment of disease-linked clones was reported in matched ankylosing spondylitis synovial fluid. Seemingly characteristic of ankylosing spondylitis blood was a TCR beta motif consisting of roughly 8 highly homologous variants.

CDR3 length equals 17 residues. V was clipped by 1 base and J by 1 base; unmatched bases: 6. CDR1 is SGHAT, CDR2 FQNNGV, per germline. Using its own MiXCR run on the 5' RACE reads, TCRdb lists one record per CDR3 protein. The sample lists approximately 260,000 distinct CDR3 sequences, over 15% occurring once. Note on this clonotype: The antigen is undetermined.

The receptor was derived from a male donor with ankylosing spondylitis or in good health (not recorded which). The sample consisted of blood, either unsorted or a sorted T cell fraction (not recorded which). The chain employs TRBV11-2 and TRBJ2-3; 9 nucleotides align to TRBD1. The CDR3 here is CASSLGRDRVGTDTQYF. The CDR3 DNA is TGTGCCAGCAGCTTAGGCCGGGACAGGGTGGGCACAGATACGCAGTATTTT.